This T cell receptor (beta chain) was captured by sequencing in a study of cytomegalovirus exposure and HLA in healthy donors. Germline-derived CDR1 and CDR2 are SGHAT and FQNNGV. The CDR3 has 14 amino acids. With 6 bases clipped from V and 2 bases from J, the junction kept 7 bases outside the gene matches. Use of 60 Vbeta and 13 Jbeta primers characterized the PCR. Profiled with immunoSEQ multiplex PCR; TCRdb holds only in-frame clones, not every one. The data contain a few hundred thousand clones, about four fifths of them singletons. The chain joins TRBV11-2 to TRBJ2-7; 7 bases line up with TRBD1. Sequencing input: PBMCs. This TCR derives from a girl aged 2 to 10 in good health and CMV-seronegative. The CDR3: CASRSTGLPYEQYF. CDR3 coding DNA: TGTGCCAGCAGATCGACAGGGCTGCCCTACGAGCAGTACTTC.